The 17 T cell receptor beta chains listed next were all sequenced from one sample in a study of human T cells and chemical hapten exposure. As for time point: patch test 2, 6 weeks after DPC sensitization. As to treatment: therapeutic diphenylcyclopropenone sensitization with weekly scalp DPC. TCRdb redid the calling of the RACE reads with MiXCR, one entry per CDR3 protein. The table has more than 80,000 distinct CDR3 sequences, about 9.4% seen once. Material: whole blood, obtained in connection with sensitization to the hapten diphenylcyclopropenone (DPC). These TCRs come from a woman in her forties or fifties with alopecia areata. Some clones in this sample may be carry-over from other donors' samples.

This clonotype was detected ten times or more. The CDR3 DNA reads TGTGCCAGCAGCTTCAGGACTAGAGGAAAAGAGACCCAGTACTTC. This codes for CASSFRTRGKETQYF. The genes are TRBV7-2 and TRBJ2-5; 7 bases align to TRBD2. Germline V gene data show CDR1 as SGHTA and CDR2 as FQGNSA. CDR3 size: 15 residues. With V trimmed by 3 bases and J by 3 bases, 7 bases remained unmatched.

This clonotype occurred many times. The gene calls are TRBV20-1 and TRBJ2-7; 8 bases line up with TRBD2. V lost 5 bases, J lost 0 bases, and 3 bases stayed unmatched. Germline CDR1 DFQATT, CDR2 SNEGSKA (reference sequence). The length of the CDR3 is 13 residues. CDR3 coding DNA: TGCAGTGCTTCCGGGGGGGGCTCCTACGAGCAGTACTTC. It translates to CSASGGGSYEQYF.

This clonotype was seen repeatedly, ten times or more. V gene TRBV2 combines with J gene TRBJ1-5, with 7 bases fitting TRBD1. The J segment lost 2 bases and the V segment lost 6 bases, leaving 4 bases of the junction unmatched. Germline V gene data show CDR1 as SNHLY and CDR2 as FYNNEI. CDR3 length: 14 amino acids. CDR3: CASSSGTGNQPQHF. The CDR3, as DNA: TGTGCCAGCAGCTCCGGGACAGGCAATCAGCCCCAGCATTTT.

V gene TRBV5-1 combines with J gene TRBJ1-2, with TRBD1 matching 8 bases. V lost 4 bases, J lost 0 bases, and 8 bases stayed unmatched. Germline V lookup: CDR1 SGHRS, CDR2 YFSETQ. The CDR3 runs to 16 residues. The CDR3 DNA reads TGCGCCAGCAGCCCAGGGACAGGCTGGGCTAACTATGGCTACACCTTC. It specifies CASSPGTGWANYGYTF.

In its sample, this clonotype was seen many times. The chain uses TRBV2 and TRBJ2-7; D is ambiguous. The germline gives CDR1 SNHLY, CDR2 FYNNEI. V gave up 8 bases and J gave up 3 bases, with 11 bases separating them. This CDR3 contains 12 residues. The CDR3 loop is CASLPDGYEQYF. CDR3 DNA sequence: TGTGCCAGCCTGCCCGACGGCTACGAGCAGTACTTC.

At least ten counts were recorded for this clonotype. The chain uses TRBV12-3 or TRBV12-4 and TRBJ2-7; weak D call: TRBD1 (5 bases). The CDR3 contains 13 residues. V gave up 5 bases and J gave up 0 bases, with 8 bases separating them. CDR3 coding DNA: TGTGCCAGCAGTCCCGACAGCTCCTACGAGCAGTACTTC. Translated, it gives CASSPDSSYEQYF.

This clonotype was observed many times. J is TRBJ1-6 and V is TRBV4-1, with D uncertain. Trimming pared 1 base from V and 7 bases from J, leaving 17 bases between. This CDR3 contains 17 residues. Germline CDR1 and CDR2: MGHRA and YSYEKL. CDR3: CASSQAHPRGANSPLHF. In nucleotides, the CDR3 is TGCGCCAGCAGCCAAGCTCACCCCCGCGGAGCAAATTCACCCCTCCACTTT.

The chain uses TRBV18 and TRBJ1-1; D is uncertain. This CDR3 comprises 12 residues. CDR1 KGHSH and CDR2 LQKENI come from the germline V gene. Trimming pared 3 bases from V and 4 bases from J, leaving 6 bases between. In DNA, the CDR3 is TGTGCCAGCTCACCCACAGTCACTGAAGCTTTCTTT. The encoded protein is CASSPTVTEAFF.

The V call is TRBV6-2 or TRBV6-3, the J call TRBJ2-4; D might be TRBD1 or TRBD2, each matching 5 bases. Trimming took 5 bases from V and 0 from J, leaving 14 bases between them. The CDR3 consists of 16 residues. The germline V gene has CDR1 MNHEY and CDR2 SVGEGT. The CDR3 region has the DNA TGTGCCAGCAGTCCTCCGGGGCGTCTAGCCAAAAACATTCAGTACTTC. This translates into CASSPPGRLAKNIQYF.

This clonotype was counted between two and nine times. The V gene is TRBV7-6, the J gene TRBJ2-3; a weak D match, TRBD1 (6 bases). Trimming took 0 bases from V and 5 from J, leaving 12 bases between them. CDR1 and CDR2 (germline): SGHVS, FNYEAQ. This CDR3 spans 15 amino acids. The CDR3 spells CASSLADRPQDTQYF. The DNA of the CDR3 is TGTGCCAGCAGCTTAGCAGACAGGCCTCAAGATACGCAGTATTTT.

Only a few counts were recorded for this clonotype. V gene TRBV3-1 combines with J gene TRBJ2-5, with 14 positions matching TRBD2. V lost 4 bases, J lost 1 base, and 8 bases stayed unmatched. Germline V gene data show CDR1 as LGHDT and CDR2 as YNNKEL (reference sequence). The CDR3 consists of 18 residues. CDR3 nucleotides: TGTGCCAGCAGCCGGGGGACTAGCGGGAGAGGGCCCCAAGAGACCCAGTACTTC. It is translated as CASSRGTSGRGPQETQYF.

In this sample, this clonotype turned up many times. The chain employs TRBV6-1 and TRBJ1-1, with 7 bases identical to TRBD1. The germline gives CDR1 MNHNS, CDR2 SASEGT. V lost 5 bases and J lost 1; bases outside the gene matches: 7. The CDR3 consists of 15 residues. This CDR3 reads CASSRRGTENTEAFF. CDR3 coding DNA: TGTGCCAGCAGTCGCCGGGGGACAGAGAACACTGAAGCTTTCTTT.

This clonotype was seen repeatedly, ten times or more. The V gene is TRBV3-1, the J gene TRBJ1-4; no firm D call. Trimming took off 4 bases at V and 5 bases at J, with 11 bases between the two ends. Germline V gene data show CDR1 as LGHDT and CDR2 as YNNKEL (reference sequence). CDR3 length equals 14 residues. The CDR3 loop is CASSPDRTNEKLFF. The DNA of the CDR3 is TGTGCCAGCAGCCCGGACCGGACGAATGAAAAACTGTTTTTT.

This clonotype was counted many times. The chain has TRBV6-2 or TRBV6-3 and TRBJ1-5; the match to TRBD1 covers 7 bases. CDR1 and CDR2 from the germline V gene are MNHEY and SVGEGT. This CDR3 region has 17 residues. Trimming at V came to 4 bases and at J to 6 bases, leaving 15 bases not matched to a gene. CDR3: CASSSPPAWRGPQPQHF. The CDR3 nucleotides are TGTGCCAGCAGTTCCCCCCCCGCGTGGAGGGGGCCTCAGCCCCAGCATTTT.

The chain couples TRBV6-2 or TRBV6-3 to TRBJ1-1; 7 bases map to TRBD1. Germline V lookup: CDR1 MNHEY, CDR2 SVGEGT. V dropped 10 bases and J dropped 5; count of bases not matched to a gene: 10. There are 13 residues in the CDR3. CDR3 protein: CAIKAPGGTEAFF. CDR3 in DNA: TGTGCCATCAAGGCCCCAGGGGGGACTGAAGCTTTCTTT.

The chain has TRBV20-1 and TRBJ2-1; 9 positions agree with TRBD1. CDR1 is DFQATT and CDR2 is SNEGSKA in the germline V gene (reference sequence). V gave up 4 bases and J gave up 0 bases; unmatched junction bases: 13. CDR3 length: 18 amino acids. The CDR3 DNA reads TGCAGTGCTACCCCAGTAGACAGGGGGGGGAACTCCTACAATGAGCAGTTCTTC. This gives the protein CSATPVDRGGNSYNEQFF.

This chain connects TRBV11-2 to TRBJ1-3; no reliable D call. Trimming removed 6 bases at V and 0 bases at J, with 12 bases between. Per germline, CDR1 SGHAT and CDR2 FQNNGV. This CDR3 comprises 15 residues. CDR3 sequence reads: CASRTVRNSGNTIYF. CDR3 bases: TGTGCCAGCAGGACGGTGCGAAACTCTGGAAACACCATATATTTT.